One T cell receptor beta chain is described in this entry. The germline CDR1 and CDR2 sequences are MNHNS and SASEGT. The CDR3 loop spans 14 amino acids. Losses at the gene ends were 3 bases for V and 2 bases for J; bases not matched to a gene: 3. These data come from a study of sequential checkpoint blockade in melanoma. The overall study: Both treatment sequences were followed by maintenance nivolumab.

Libraries were prepared by immunoSEQ multiplex PCR; TCRdb keeps only in-frame clonotypes and omits some of them. The table shows about 17,000 clones, with 70% to 75% occurring only once. Sample treatment: randomized to nivolumab then ipilimumab (arm A) or the reverse (arm B). None of the patients previously received DNA-damaging chemotherapy. From thawed PBMCs, live CD3+CD8+ cells negative for CD19 and CD56 were sorted. The source of this sequence is a human donor with melanoma. The sample consisted of CD8+ T cells sorted from blood (inferred from file names), taken from a patient given nivolumab and ipilimumab in sequence. The chain joins TRBV6-1 to TRBJ2-7; 8 positions match TRBD1. The CDR3 here is CASSEDREPYEQYF. CDR3 coding DNA: TGTGCCAGCAGTGAGGACAGGGAACCCTACGAGCAGTACTTC.